This TCR beta chain was identified in a study of OX40 agonist ivuxolimab in advanced cancers. Study-level results: The average count of expanded clones was higher among CD8+ T cells than among CD4+.

Germline lookup yields CDR1 MRHNA and CDR2 SNTAGT. This CDR3 contains 16 residues. The V and J ends lost 0 bases and 1 base respectively, with 12 bases between them. This clone appeared a few times. Its antigen is still unknown. The repertoire was sequenced with immunoSEQ multiplex PCR; TCRdb's copy has only in-frame clones and lacks some. The sample lists 60,000 to 75,000 clones; around 83% were seen once. The starting material was CD4+ or CD8+ T cells sorted from blood, obtained in a trial of the OX40 agonist ivuxolimab. The rearrangement uses TRBV6-4 and TRBJ1-1, with D unresolved. The TCR originated in an adult with an advanced solid tumor such as melanoma, head and neck, liver or kidney cancer. The CDR3 DNA reads TGTGCCAGCAGTGACTCTGAGGGCACTTCGAACACTGAAGCTTTCTTT. This sequence encodes CASSDSEGTSNTEAFF.